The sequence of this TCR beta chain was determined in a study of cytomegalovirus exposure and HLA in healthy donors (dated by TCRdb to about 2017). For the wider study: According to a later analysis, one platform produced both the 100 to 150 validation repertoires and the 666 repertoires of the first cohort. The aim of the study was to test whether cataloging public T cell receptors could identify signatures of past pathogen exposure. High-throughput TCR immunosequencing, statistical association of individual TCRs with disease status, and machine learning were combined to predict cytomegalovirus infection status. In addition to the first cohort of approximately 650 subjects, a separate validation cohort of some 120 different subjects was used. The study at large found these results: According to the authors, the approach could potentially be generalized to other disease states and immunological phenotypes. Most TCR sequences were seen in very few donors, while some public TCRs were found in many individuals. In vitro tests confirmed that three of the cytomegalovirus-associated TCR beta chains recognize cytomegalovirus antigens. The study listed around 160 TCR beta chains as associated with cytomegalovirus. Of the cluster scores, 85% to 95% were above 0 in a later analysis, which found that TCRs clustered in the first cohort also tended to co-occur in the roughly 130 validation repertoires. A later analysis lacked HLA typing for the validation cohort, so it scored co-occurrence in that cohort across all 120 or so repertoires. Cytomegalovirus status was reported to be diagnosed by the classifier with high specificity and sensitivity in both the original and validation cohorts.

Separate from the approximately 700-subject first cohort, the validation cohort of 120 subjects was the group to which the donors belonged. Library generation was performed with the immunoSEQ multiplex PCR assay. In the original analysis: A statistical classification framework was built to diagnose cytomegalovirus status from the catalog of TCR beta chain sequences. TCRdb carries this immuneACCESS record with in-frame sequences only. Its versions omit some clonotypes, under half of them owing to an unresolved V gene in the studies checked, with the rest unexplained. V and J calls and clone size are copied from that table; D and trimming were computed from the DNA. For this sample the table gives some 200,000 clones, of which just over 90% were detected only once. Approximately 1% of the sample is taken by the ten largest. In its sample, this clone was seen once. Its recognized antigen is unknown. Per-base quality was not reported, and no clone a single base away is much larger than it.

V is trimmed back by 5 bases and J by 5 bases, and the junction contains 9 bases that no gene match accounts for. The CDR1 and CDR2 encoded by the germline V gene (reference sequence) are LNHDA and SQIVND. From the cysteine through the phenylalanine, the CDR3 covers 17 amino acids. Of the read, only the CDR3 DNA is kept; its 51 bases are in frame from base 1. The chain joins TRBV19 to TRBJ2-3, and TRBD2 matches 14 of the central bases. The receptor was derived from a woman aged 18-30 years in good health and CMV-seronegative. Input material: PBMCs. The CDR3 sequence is CASSLGLAGAGRDTQYF. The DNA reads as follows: TGTGCCAGTAGTTTGGGACTAGCGGGAGCCGGCCGAGATACGCAGTATTTT. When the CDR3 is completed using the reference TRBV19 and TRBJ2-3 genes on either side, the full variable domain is DGGITQSPKYLFRKEGQNVTLSCEQNLNHDAMYWYRQDPGQGLRLIYYSQIVNDFQKGDIAEGYSVSREKKESFPLTVTSAQKNPTAFYLCASSLGLAGAGRDTQYFGPGTRLTVL.